What follows describes a single T cell receptor beta chain. Its specificity is not known. The record originates from a study of spatial heterogeneity in lung cancer. The overall study: In tumor regions TCR transcript counts correlated strongly with a matched bulk RNA-seq T cell module score. Overall study findings and caveats: The study found that expanded intratumoral alpha and beta TCR counts tracked tumor mutation counts. Expanded TCR counts, ubiquitous and regional, correlated respectively with ubiquitous and regional nonsynonymous mutation counts. Coverage of tumor T cells was estimated at approximately 7% for alpha chains and 12% to 15% for beta chains.

All TCR cDNA molecules were individually tagged with a unique molecular identifier. Using its own MiXCR run on the 5' RACE reads, TCRdb lists one record per CDR3 protein. Here the sample spans nearly 1,500 distinct CDR3 sequences, roughly 20% being singletons. As to time point: sample taken at primary tumor resection. The CDR3 contains 15 residues. Trimming cost V 0 bases and J 2 bases, with 8 bases left between them. The germline CDR1 and CDR2 sequences are SGHTA and FQGNSA. V and J are TRBV7-2 and TRBJ2-1; D possibly matches TRBD1 or TRBD2 (6 bases each). Material: lung tumor tissue, obtained at surgery. The source of this sequence is a male donor with early-stage non-small cell lung cancer. As DNA, the CDR3 is TGTGCCAGCAGCTTAGCGGGGGGCACCTACAATGAGCAGTTCTTC. It specifies CASSLAGGTYNEQFF.